Detailed here is one T cell receptor (beta chain). What it binds is unknown. This sample was taken from a study of T cell responses to AZD1222 COVID-19 vaccine. Findings and caveats of the study: As reported, nearly half of all spike-specific TCRs target variant regions that are unmutated. Females outnumbered males among donors, who were mostly white British; clonal diversity was possibly underestimated. Researchers report vaccine-associated CD4 TCRs spanning spike, with dominance at 160-218 and 743-854.

Only in-frame clones appear in the TCRdb table, and some are missing; sequencing was by immunoSEQ multiplex PCR. Of about 130,000 clones in the sample, roughly 89% were seen once. V gave up 2 bases and J gave up 0 bases, with 12 bases separating them. Germline CDR1 reads SGHTA; CDR2 reads FQGTGA. This CDR3 is built from 16 residues. The starting material was peripheral blood, obtained on day 0 of AZD1222 vaccination. V and J are TRBV7-3 and TRBJ2-3; D is perhaps TRBD2 (6 bases). The TCR was taken from an adult in good health. CDR3 loop: CASSLFWTTSTDTQYF. For the CDR3, the DNA is TGTGCCAGCAGCTTATTTTGGACTACTAGCACAGATACGCAGTATTTT.